The 26 T cell receptor beta chains in this list originate from one sample, sequenced in a study of cytomegalovirus exposure and HLA in healthy donors. The PCR had 60 Vbeta and 13 Jbeta primers. Assay used: immunoSEQ multiplex PCR; TCRdb lists only in-frame clones, some missing. The sample has under 200,000 clones, around 80% seen once; the top ten hold around 0.74%. Sequencing was performed on PBMCs. Receptor source: a middle-aged woman in good health and CMV-seronegative.

In this sample, this clone turned up a few times. V usage is TRBV5-1 and J usage is TRBJ1-3; D remains unclear. CDR1 and CDR2 (germline): SGHRS, YFSETQ. The CDR3 spans 16 residues. V lost 4 bases, J lost 0 bases, and 14 bases lay in between. The chain's CDR3 is CASSPTLGSSGNTIYF. The CDR3 region has the DNA TGCGCCAGCAGCCCCACGTTGGGGAGCTCTGGAAACACCATATATTTT.

CDR3 in DNA: TGCGCCAGCAGCCCATCAGGGGAATTTGGGGAAAAACTGTTTTTT. It translates to CASSPSGEFGEKLFF. The chain couples TRBV4-1 to TRBJ1-4; maybe TRBD1 (6 bases). The length of the CDR3 is 15 residues. V lost 4 bases and J lost 8, with 17 bases in between. Germline V CDR1 and CDR2: MGHRA, YSYEKL.

In this sample, this clone turned up a few times. The rearrangement links TRBV7-6 to TRBJ2-7; 12 nucleotides match TRBD2. The CDR3 has 15 amino acids. Trimming at V came to 1 base and at J to 6 bases, leaving 4 bases not matched to a gene. Per the germline V gene, CDR1 is SGHVS and CDR2 is FNYEAQ. The chain's CDR3 is CASSLVGLAGSEQYF. CDR3 nucleotides: TGTGCCAGCAGCTTAGTCGGACTAGCGGGATCCGAGCAGTACTTC.

J is TRBJ2-3 and V is TRBV7-2, with 9 bases identical to TRBD1. J lost 2 bases, V lost 0 bases, and 6 bases had no gene match. The CDR3 runs 17 residues. Per the germline V gene, CDR1 is SGHTA and CDR2 is FQGNSA. CDR3 loop: CASSLAGTGSFTDTQYF. CDR3 in DNA: TGTGCCAGCAGCTTAGCGGGGACAGGGTCGTTCACAGATACGCAGTATTTT.

The gene calls are TRBV7-2 and TRBJ2-7, with D possibly TRBD1 on 5 matching bases. The CDR3 contains 15 residues. Germline values: CDR1 SGHTA, CDR2 FQGNSA. Deletions cut 2 bases from V and 6 bases from J, with 17 bases between. CDR3 loop: CASSLPQGSIREQYF. The CDR3 region has the DNA TGTGCCAGCAGCTTACCCCAGGGATCCATACGCGAGCAGTACTTC. Complete variable domain (other parts from reference TRBV7-2 and TRBJ2-7): GAGVSQSPSNKVTEKGKDVELRCDPISGHTALYWYRQSLGQGLEFLIYFQGNSAPDKSGLPSDRFSAERTGGSVSTLTIQRTQQEDSAVYLCASSLPQGSIREQYFGPGTRLTVT.

This chain links TRBV19 with TRBJ2-7; TRBD2 matches at 8 bases. The V segment lost 7 bases and the J segment 9 bases; nucleotides outside the gene matches: 20. Germline V gene lookup returns CDR1 LNHDA and CDR2 SQIVND (reference sequence). CDR3 length: 16 amino acids. CDR3 protein: CASTPPSGGGLARQYF. Here the CDR3 DNA reads TGTGCCAGTACCCCCCCGTCGGGTGGAGGACTAGCCCGGCAGTACTTC.

The chain uses TRBV4-1 and TRBJ2-1; possibly TRBD2 for D (7 bases). The CDR3 loop spans 12 amino acids. Trimming removed 3 bases from V and 10 bases from J, with 10 bases in between. CDR1 and CDR2 (germline): MGHRA, YSYEKL. The CDR3 DNA reads as TGCGCCAGCAGCCAGGGGGGGCAGGAGCAGTTCTTC. It translates to CASSQGGQEQFF.

The chain employs TRBV11-2 and TRBJ1-3, with TRBD1 identical over 7 bases. With V trimmed by 5 bases and J by 2 bases, 6 bases remained unmatched. Germline-derived CDR1 and CDR2 are SGHAT and FQNNGV. This CDR3 has 15 amino acids. The CDR3 reads CASSIRGQTGNTIYF. The CDR3, as DNA: TGTGCCAGCAGCATCCGGGGACAGACTGGAAACACCATATATTTT.

This clone was detected many times. J is TRBJ1-1 and V is TRBV6-4; D is ambiguous. The CDR3 spans 13 residues. With 2 bases removed from V and 0 bases from J, the gap between germline ends came to 4 bases. Germline CDR1 and CDR2: MRHNA and SNTAGT. This CDR3 is CASSDSMNTEAFF. For the CDR3, the DNA is TGTGCCAGCAGTGACAGCATGAACACTGAAGCTTTCTTT.

The rearrangement joins TRBV4-2 to TRBJ2-6, with D tentatively TRBD2 (7 bases). V lost 7 bases and J lost 1, with 20 bases in between. This CDR3 is built from 18 residues. Germline V gene sequence: CDR1 LGHNA, CDR2 YNFKEQ. Here the CDR3 reads CASTPGGGSMSGANVLTF. The DNA of the CDR3 is TGTGCCAGCACCCCGGGGGGCGGGTCCATGTCTGGGGCCAACGTCCTGACTTTC.

The V gene is TRBV6-6, the J gene TRBJ2-3; no definite D call. This CDR3 is built from 13 residues. V was pared by 0 bases and J by 6 bases, with 7 bases between. Germline lookup yields CDR1 MNHNY and CDR2 SVGAGI (reference sequence). The CDR3 coding sequence is TGTGCCAGCAGTTACTCGGTGGCCGATACGCAGTATTTT. Protein product: CASSYSVADTQYF.

This rearrangement joins TRBV4-1 to TRBJ2-5; 9 bases are shared with TRBD1. V shed 3 bases and J 5 bases; nucleotides not matched to a gene: 10. Germline V lookup: CDR1 MGHRA, CDR2 YSYEKL. The length of the CDR3 is 16 residues. This CDR3 reads CASSHLGTGSGETQYF. CDR3 coding DNA: TGCGCCAGCAGCCATCTCGGGACAGGGAGTGGGGAGACCCAGTACTTC.

The V gene is TRBV15, the J gene TRBJ2-7, with D tentatively TRBD1 (6 bases). V was pared by 4 bases and J by 0 bases, with 16 bases between. The CDR3 length is 16 residues. Germline CDR1 and CDR2: LNHNV and YYDKDF (reference sequence). Written as DNA, the CDR3 is TGTGCCACCAGCAAAGACGTAACAGGGAGCTCCTACGAGCAGTACTTC. Protein sequence: CATSKDVTGSSYEQYF.

The V call is TRBV11-3, the J call TRBJ2-7; tentative D call: TRBD1 (5 bases). Trimming took off 5 bases at V and 6 bases at J, with 14 bases between the two ends. Germline-derived CDR1 and CDR2 are SGHNT and YENEEA. The CDR3 has 13 residues. CDR3 nucleotides: TGTGCCAGCAGCGCCTGGCAGGGCTCCGAGCAGTACTTC. This sequence encodes CASSAWQGSEQYF.

DNA for the CDR3: TGTGCCAGCAGCTCGGACAGGAAAACAAACACCATATATTTT. Amino acids: CASSSDRKTNTIYF. The rearrangement uses TRBV11-1 and TRBJ1-3, with 7 bases aligning to TRBD1. The CDR3 covers 14 residues. With 4 bases clipped from V and 6 bases from J, the junction kept 6 bases outside the gene matches. The V gene's germline CDR1 is SGHAT and CDR2 FQDESV (reference sequence). The full variable domain, rest sourced from reference TRBV11-1 and TRBJ1-3, is EAEVAQSPRYKITEKSQAVAFWCDPISGHATLYWYRQILGQGPELLVQFQDESVVDDSQLPKDRFSAERLKGVDSTLKIQPAELGDSAMYLCASSSDRKTNTIYFGEGSWLTVV.

This chain links TRBV7-6 with TRBJ2-5; 7 bases are shared with TRBD2. The J call may be in error: the DNA end matches TRBJ2-7 better. Germline V CDR1 and CDR2: SGHVS, FNYEAQ. The CDR3 consists of 14 residues. CDR3: CASSLAGAANEQYF. The CDR3 DNA follows: TGTGCCAGCAGCTTGGCGGGAGCCGCCAACGAGCAGTACTTC.

The chain recombines TRBV11-2 with TRBJ2-1; a possible D gene is TRBD2 (6 bases). Germline CDR1 and CDR2: SGHAT and FQNNGV. The CDR3 runs 16 residues. Trimming pared 1 base from V and 7 bases from J, leaving 17 bases between. The CDR3 DNA reads TGTGCCAGCAGCTTAGTACGCGGGATCATCTTTAATGAGCAGTTCTTC. This translates into CASSLVRGIIFNEQFF.

The gene calls are TRBV10-3 and TRBJ2-3, with TRBD2 matching over 11 bases. The CDR3 consists of 15 residues. Germline V gives CDR1 ENHRY, CDR2 SYGVKD. V shed 10 bases, J shed 1 base, and the junction held 7 bases outside the gene matches. The CDR3 reads CATAGTSGGTDTQYF. The CDR3 DNA reads as TGTGCCACCGCCGGGACTAGCGGCGGCACAGATACGCAGTATTTT.

In this sample, this clone turned up once. This chain's CDR3 is CASSLGASGGNTGELFF. In nucleotides, the CDR3 is TGTGCCAGCAGCTTGGGGGCTAGCGGGGGAAACACCGGGGAGCTGTTTTTT. V is TRBV5-4 and J is TRBJ2-2, with 10 bases aligning to TRBD2. Germline lookup yields CDR1 SGHNT and CDR2 YYREEE (reference sequence). The length of the CDR3 is 17 residues. V was pared by 0 bases and J by 2 bases, with 4 bases of the junction left unmatched.

Here the CDR3 reads CASSFNQVTNEKLFF. In DNA, the CDR3 is TGCGCCAGCAGCTTCAACCAGGTGACTAATGAAAAACTGTTTTTT. The chain carries TRBV5-1 and TRBJ1-4; the D is unclear. Germline V gene sequence: CDR1 SGHRS, CDR2 YFSETQ. The V and J ends lost 2 bases and 2 bases respectively, with 10 bases between them. This CDR3 region has 15 residues.

The chain combines TRBV9 with TRBJ1-5; 11 bases map to TRBD1. The CDR3 consists of 20 residues. Germline values: CDR1 SGDLS, CDR2 YYNGEE. After removal of 0 bases from V and 0 bases from J, the junction contained 11 bases not matched to a gene. The CDR3 is CASSVVRTGGAGDSNQPQHF. For the CDR3, the DNA is TGTGCCAGCAGCGTAGTTAGGACAGGGGGCGCGGGGGATAGCAATCAGCCCCAGCATTTT.

The J gene is TRBJ2-7, the V gene TRBV15; 7 bases agree with TRBD2. Germline V gene sequence: CDR1 LNHNV, CDR2 YYDKDF (reference sequence). CDR3 length equals 14 residues. V shed 1 base and J 0 bases; nucleotides not matched to a gene: 0. The CDR3: CATSRGTSSYEQYF. As DNA, the CDR3 is TGTGCCACCAGCAGAGGGACTAGCTCCTACGAGCAGTACTTC.

The chain is built from TRBV6-1 and TRBJ1-5; TRBD1 aligns across 8 bases. The CDR3 is 15 amino acids. Germline V lookup: CDR1 MNHNS, CDR2 SASEGT. J was trimmed by 5 bases and V by 4 bases; bases with no gene match: 7. CDR3 protein: CASSGTQGVYQPQHF. In nucleotides, the CDR3 is TGTGCCAGCAGTGGTACACAGGGGGTGTATCAGCCCCAGCATTTT.

The chain recombines TRBV30 with TRBJ1-2, with D possibly TRBD1 on 6 matching bases. Trimming left V 0 bases short and J 8 bases short, with 13 bases between. From germline, CDR1 is GTSNPN and CDR2 SVGIG (reference sequence). The CDR3 runs 13 residues. In nucleotides, the CDR3 is TGTGCCTGGAGTGTACAGGGAAGTCACGGCTACACCTTC. Its translation: CAWSVQGSHGYTF.

The CDR3 DNA is TGTGCCAGCAGCTCCGGGACAAATGGAAACACCATATATTTT. Translation gives CASSSGTNGNTIYF. The chain employs TRBV5-5 and TRBJ1-3; possibly TRBD1 for D (6 bases). Deletions cut 3 bases from V and 3 bases from J, with 10 bases between. Germline V gene data show CDR1 as SGHKS and CDR2 as YYEKEE (reference sequence). The length of the CDR3 is 14 residues.

On this clone itself: Other DNA sequences in the sample encode the same CDR3. The genes are TRBV9 and TRBJ1-2; 7 positions agree with TRBD1. The J segment lost 0 bases and the V segment lost 0 bases, leaving 2 bases of the junction unmatched. This CDR3 spans 15 amino acids. From germline, CDR1 is SGDLS and CDR2 YYNGEE. The CDR3 spells CASSVGTGANYGYTF. CDR3 nucleotide sequence: TGTGCCAGCAGCGTAGGAACAGGGGCTAACTATGGCTACACCTTC.